These 18 T cell receptor beta chains were all obtained from the same sample, sequenced in a study of OX40 agonist ivuxolimab in advanced cancers. TCRdb's table, derived via immunoSEQ multiplex PCR, lists solely in-frame clones and lacks some. The repertoire holds about 63,000 clones, with 75% to 90% as singletons. The source was CD4+ or CD8+ T cells sorted from blood, collected in a trial of the OX40 agonist ivuxolimab. Every receptor here comes from an adult with an advanced solid tumor such as melanoma, head and neck, liver or kidney cancer.

The chain employs TRBV7-9 and TRBJ2-1, with D possibly matching TRBD2 (5 bases). This CDR3 comprises 14 residues. The germline CDR1 and CDR2 sequences are SEHNR and FQNEAQ (reference sequence). V lost 5 bases, J lost 9 bases, and 17 bases lay in between. CDR3 in DNA: TGTGCCAGCAGCCCGTACGGGATCCCAGGTGAGCAGTTCTTC. This translates into CASSPYGIPGEQFF. Full variable domain (remainder filled in from reference TRBV7-9 and TRBJ2-1): DTGVSQNPRHKITKRGQNVTFRCDPISEHNRLYWYRQTLGQGPEFLTYFQNEAQLEKSRLLSDRFSAERPKGSFSTLEIQRTEQGDSAMYLCASSPYGIPGEQFFGPGTRLTVL.

The CDR3: CASRSRQYLSYEQYF. DNA for the CDR3: TGTGCCAGCAGGTCCCGACAGTATCTCTCCTACGAGCAGTACTTC. This chain uses TRBV28 with TRBJ2-7, with D perhaps matching TRBD1 (5 bases). V lost 6 bases and J lost 0, with 15 bases in between. This CDR3 has 15 amino acids. CDR1 and CDR2 from the germline V gene are MDHEN and SYDVKM.

The chain uses TRBV9 and TRBJ1-1; D might be TRBD1 (5 bases). The CDR3 is 15 residues long. Germline V lookup: CDR1 SGDLS, CDR2 YYNGEE. Trimming removed 6 bases from V and 6 bases from J, with 21 bases in between. The CDR3 DNA reads TGTGCCAGCATCCCCCCAGGGCTTGACTGGTCTGAAGCTTTCTTT. This translates into CASIPPGLDWSEAFF.

The chain has TRBV5-1 and TRBJ1-2; D remains unclear. Deletions cut 0 bases from V and 7 bases from J, with 10 bases between. This CDR3 has 13 residues. Germline V gene sequence: CDR1 SGHRS, CDR2 YFSETQ. The CDR3 loop reads CASSLAGRSGYTF. The CDR3 DNA reads as TGCGCCAGCAGCTTGGCCGGACGCAGTGGCTACACCTTC.

CDR3 loop: CASSYVGSGVGDTQYF. CDR3 sequence (DNA): TGTGCCAGCAGTTACGTCGGTAGCGGGGTTGGAGATACGCAGTATTTT. J is TRBJ2-3 and V is TRBV6-5; 8 positions agree with TRBD2. The CDR3 extends over 16 amino acids. V lost 2 bases to trimming and J lost 5 bases; unmatched junction nucleotides: 9. The germline V gene has CDR1 MNHEY and CDR2 SVGAGI.

The chain links TRBV5-1 to TRBJ2-1; D tentatively fits TRBD1 or TRBD2 (5 bases each). The CDR3 loop spans 14 amino acids. The germline CDR1 and CDR2 sequences are SGHRS and YFSETQ. Trimming stripped 0 bases from V and 1 base from J, with 5 bases between. The CDR3 sequence is CASSLGGSYNEQFF. DNA for the CDR3: TGCGCCAGCAGCTTGGGGGGGTCCTACAATGAGCAGTTCTTC.

The genes are TRBV14 and TRBJ1-2, with 7 positions matching TRBD1. The CDR3 covers 17 residues. The germline CDR1 and CDR2 sequences are SGHDN and FVKESK. J gave up 6 bases and V 2 bases, and 15 bases lay outside the gene matches. The CDR3 reads CASSQWELSGGVHGYTF. CDR3 nucleotides: TGTGCCAGCAGCCAATGGGAGCTGTCAGGGGGGGTCCATGGCTACACCTTC.

The rearrangement links TRBV2 to TRBJ1-4; 9 bases are shared with TRBD1. The CDR3 spans 14 residues. V dropped 6 bases and J dropped 7; count of bases not matched to a gene: 6. Germline V CDR1 and CDR2: SNHLY, FYNNEI. The CDR3 region is CASSLDRGTEKLFF. The CDR3, as DNA: TGTGCCAGCAGCTTGGACAGGGGTACTGAAAAACTGTTTTTT.

The chain recombines TRBV28 with TRBJ1-2; D gene uncertain. Germline CDR1 reads MDHEN; CDR2 reads SYDVKM. There are 12 residues in the CDR3. Trimming removed 11 bases from V and 4 bases from J, with 14 bases in between. The CDR3 region is CAVGIRGYGYTF. The CDR3 region has the DNA TGTGCCGTGGGGATCAGAGGCTATGGCTACACCTTC.

J is TRBJ2-2 and V is TRBV9, with 8 bases lining up with TRBD2. This CDR3 spans 17 amino acids. The J segment lost 3 bases and the V segment lost 0 bases, leaving 7 bases of the junction unmatched. CDR1 is SGDLS and CDR2 is YYNGEE in the germline V gene. The CDR3 loop is CASSVAERELYTGELFF. The CDR3 bases are TGTGCCAGCAGCGTAGCGGAGCGGGAGCTGTACACCGGGGAGCTGTTTTTT.

The gene calls are TRBV9 and TRBJ2-3, with 14 bases aligning to TRBD2. The CDR3 contains 16 residues. Germline CDR1 and CDR2: SGDLS and YYNGEE. V shed 3 bases and J 9 bases; nucleotides not matched to a gene: 9. DNA for the CDR3: TGTGCCAGCAGCGCGGGGACTAGCGGGAGTATGGACACGCAGTATTTT. This sequence encodes CASSAGTSGSMDTQYF.

This rearrangement joins TRBV19 to TRBJ1-2; TRBD1 matches 8 bases. Germline V gene lookup returns CDR1 LNHDA and CDR2 SQIVND (reference sequence). The CDR3 sequence is 15 residues long. With V trimmed by 2 bases and J by 5 bases, 7 bases remained unmatched. This CDR3 reads CASSIPSGGAYGYTF. CDR3 nucleotide sequence: TGTGCCAGTAGTATACCTTCAGGGGGCGCTTATGGCTACACCTTC. Full variable domain (missing parts from reference TRBV19 and TRBJ1-2): DGGITQSPKYLFRKEGQNVTLSCEQNLNHDAMYWYRQDPGQGLRLIYYSQIVNDFQKGDIAEGYSVSREKKESFPLTVTSAQKNPTAFYLCASSIPSGGAYGYTFGSGTRLTVV.

The V call is TRBV18, the J call TRBJ2-1; the D is unclear. The V and J ends lost 6 bases and 6 bases respectively, with 21 bases between them. The germline V gene has CDR1 KGHSH and CDR2 LQKENI. This CDR3 contains 16 residues. The CDR3 bases are TGTGCCAGCTCGCGACTTCGGAGCGCCGGGCGCAATGAGCAGTTCTTC. Translation: CASSRLRSAGRNEQFF.

The chain links TRBV4-2 to TRBJ2-5; D possibly corresponds to TRBD2 (6 bases). This CDR3 has 15 amino acids. Trimming removed 2 bases at V and 5 bases at J, with 15 bases between. Germline lookup yields CDR1 LGHNA and CDR2 YNFKEQ. Here the CDR3 reads CASSQLGLTRETQYF. DNA for the CDR3: TGTGCCAGCAGCCAACTGGGACTCACCAGGGAGACCCAGTACTTC.

The chain is built from TRBV29-1 and TRBJ2-7, with D uncertain. Germline V gives CDR1 SQVTM, CDR2 ANQGSEA. The CDR3 sequence is 14 residues long. The V gene lost 0 bases and the J gene lost 5 bases, with 14 bases spanning the gap. CDR3 amino acids: CSVEDPAANDEQYF. The DNA of the CDR3 is TGCAGCGTTGAAGATCCAGCAGCTAATGACGAGCAGTACTTC.

The chain uses TRBV2 and TRBJ2-4, with TRBD2 matching over 12 bases. The CDR3 length is 15 residues. Germline-derived CDR1 and CDR2 are SNHLY and FYNNEI. The ends lost 5 bases at V and 6 bases at J; junction bases unmatched: 5. The CDR3 nucleotides read TGTGCCAGCAGTAGGACTAGCGGGGTTGGAAACATTCAGTACTTC. Its protein product is CASSRTSGVGNIQYF.

The rearrangement links TRBV5-1 to TRBJ2-1; 13 nucleotides align to TRBD2. The V gene's germline CDR1 is SGHRS and CDR2 YFSETQ. This CDR3 has 20 residues. The junction had 12 bases not matched to a gene; V was cut back by 2 bases and J by 1 base. Here the CDR3 DNA reads TGCGCCAGCAGCTTCCTGACTAGCGGGGGGTTCTTTCGGTCCTACAATGAGCAGTTCTTC. The encoded protein is CASSFLTSGGFFRSYNEQFF.

The chain links TRBV28 to TRBJ1-3; D is unresolved. V was pared by 8 bases and J by 0 bases, with 11 bases between. Germline CDR1 reads MDHEN; CDR2 reads SYDVKM. This CDR3 has 14 amino acids. DNA for the CDR3: TGTGCCAGCCACCCCAGCGGCTCTGGAAACACCATATATTTT. It codes for CASHPSGSGNTIYF. The whole variable domain, filled in from reference TRBV28 and TRBJ1-3, reads DVKVTQSSRYLVKRTGEKVFLECVQDMDHENMFWYRQDPGLGLRLIYFSYDVKMKEKGDIPEGYSVSREKKERFSLILESASTNQTSMYLCASHPSGSGNTIYFGEGSWLTVV.